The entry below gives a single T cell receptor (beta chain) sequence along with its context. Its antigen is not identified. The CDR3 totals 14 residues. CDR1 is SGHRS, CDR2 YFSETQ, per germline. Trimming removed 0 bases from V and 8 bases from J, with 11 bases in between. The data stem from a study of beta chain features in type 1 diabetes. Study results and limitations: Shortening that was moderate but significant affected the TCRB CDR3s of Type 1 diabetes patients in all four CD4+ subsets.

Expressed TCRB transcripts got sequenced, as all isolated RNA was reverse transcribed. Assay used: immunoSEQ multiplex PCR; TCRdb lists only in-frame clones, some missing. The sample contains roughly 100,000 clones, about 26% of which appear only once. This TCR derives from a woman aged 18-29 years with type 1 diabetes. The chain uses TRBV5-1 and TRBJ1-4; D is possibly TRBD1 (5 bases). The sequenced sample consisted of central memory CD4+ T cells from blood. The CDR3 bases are TGCGCCAGCAGCTTGGCACACAGGTCGGAAAAACTGTTTTTT. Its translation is CASSLAHRSEKLFF.